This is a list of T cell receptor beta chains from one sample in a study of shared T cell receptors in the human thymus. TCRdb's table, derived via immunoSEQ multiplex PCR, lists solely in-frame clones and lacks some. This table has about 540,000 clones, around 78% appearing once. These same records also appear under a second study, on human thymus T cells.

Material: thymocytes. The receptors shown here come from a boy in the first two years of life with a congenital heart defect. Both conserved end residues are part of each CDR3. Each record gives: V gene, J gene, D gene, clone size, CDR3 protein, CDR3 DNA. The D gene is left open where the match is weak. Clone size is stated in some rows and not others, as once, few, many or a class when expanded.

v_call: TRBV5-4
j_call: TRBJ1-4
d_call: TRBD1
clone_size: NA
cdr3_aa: CASSPRDSGREKLFF
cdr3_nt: TGTGCCAGCAGCCCCCGGGACAGCGGCCGTGAAAAACTGTTTTTT

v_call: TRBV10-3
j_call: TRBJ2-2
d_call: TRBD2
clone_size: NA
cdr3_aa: CAISGPPSGRAGGELFF
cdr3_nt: TGTGCCATCAGTGGCCCCCCTAGCGGGAGGGCCGGCGGGGAGCTGTTTTTT

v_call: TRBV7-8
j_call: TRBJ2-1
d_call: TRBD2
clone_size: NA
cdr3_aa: CASSPSGSSYNEQFF
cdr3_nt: TGTGCCAGCAGTCCAAGCGGGAGCTCCTACAATGAGCAGTTCTTC

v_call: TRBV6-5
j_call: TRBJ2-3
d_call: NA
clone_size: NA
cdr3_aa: CASSPGQSTDTQYF
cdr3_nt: TGTGCCAGCAGCCCGGGACAAAGCACAGATACGCAGTATTTT

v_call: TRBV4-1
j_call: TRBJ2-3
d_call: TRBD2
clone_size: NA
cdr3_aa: CASSQRGLAGGPDTQYF
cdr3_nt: TGCGCCAGCAGCCAAAGGGGACTAGCGGGAGGGCCAGATACGCAGTATTTT

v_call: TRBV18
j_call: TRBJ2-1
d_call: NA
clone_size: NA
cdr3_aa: CASSPVGSVWSNEQFF
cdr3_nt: TGTGCCAGCTCACCAGTGGGCTCAGTTTGGTCGAATGAGCAGTTCTTC

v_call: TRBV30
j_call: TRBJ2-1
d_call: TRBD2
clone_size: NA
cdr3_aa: CAWMILAGKRQFF
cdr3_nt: TGTGCCTGGATGATACTAGCGGGAAAGAGGCAGTTCTTC

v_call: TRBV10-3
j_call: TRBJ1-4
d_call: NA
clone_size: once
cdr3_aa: CAIPKQGPGEKLFF
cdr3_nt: TGTGCCATCCCCAAGCAGGGCCCAGGTGAAAAACTGTTTTTT

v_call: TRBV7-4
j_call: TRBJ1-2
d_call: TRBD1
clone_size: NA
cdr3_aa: CASSSPYKTGNGYTF
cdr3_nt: TGTGCCAGCAGCTCCCCCTATAAGACAGGGAATGGCTACACCTTC

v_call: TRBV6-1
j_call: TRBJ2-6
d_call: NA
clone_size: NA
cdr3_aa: CASSELGTLEGEANVLTF
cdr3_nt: TGTGCCAGCAGTGAACTGGGGACTTTGGAAGGAGAGGCCAACGTCCTGACTTTC

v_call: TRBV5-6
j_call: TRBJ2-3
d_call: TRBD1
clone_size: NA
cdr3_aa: CASSLRGQGENTDTQYF
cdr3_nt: TGTGCCAGCAGCTTGAGAGGACAGGGGGAAAACACAGATACGCAGTATTTT

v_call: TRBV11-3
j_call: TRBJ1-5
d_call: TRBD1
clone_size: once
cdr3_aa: CASSPGDRDSNQPQHF
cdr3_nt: TGTGCCAGCAGCCCCGGGGACAGGGATAGCAATCAGCCCCAGCATTTT

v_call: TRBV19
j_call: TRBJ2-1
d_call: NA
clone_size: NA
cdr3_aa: CASSIGQPEGLRVGEQFF
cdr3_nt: TGTGCCAGTAGTATAGGACAGCCGGAGGGGTTGCGGGTTGGTGAGCAGTTCTTC

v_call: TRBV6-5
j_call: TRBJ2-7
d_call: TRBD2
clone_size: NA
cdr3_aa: CASSYGLAPYEQYF
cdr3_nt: TGTGCCAGCAGTTACGGACTAGCACCCTACGAGCAGTACTTC

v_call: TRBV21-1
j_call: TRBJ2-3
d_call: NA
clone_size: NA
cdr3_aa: CASSKALFLSGSVPCTDTQYF
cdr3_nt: TGTGCCAGCAGCAAAGCGCTTTTCCTCAGCGGGAGTGTCCCTTGCACAGATACGCAGTATTTT

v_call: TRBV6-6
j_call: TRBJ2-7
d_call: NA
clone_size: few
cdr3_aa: CASSPDKEVSYEQYF
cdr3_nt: TGTGCCAGCAGCCCCGACAAGGAGGTATCCTACGAGCAGTACTTC

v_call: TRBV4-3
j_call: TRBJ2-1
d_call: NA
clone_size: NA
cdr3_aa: CASSQVRAETNEQFF
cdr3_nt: TGCGCCAGCAGCCAAGTTCGCGCGGAAACCAATGAGCAGTTCTTC

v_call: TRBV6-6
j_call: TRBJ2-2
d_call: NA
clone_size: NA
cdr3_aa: CASSPSTQGAGELFF
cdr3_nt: TGTGCCAGCAGTCCAAGCACACAGGGTGCCGGGGAGCTGTTTTTT

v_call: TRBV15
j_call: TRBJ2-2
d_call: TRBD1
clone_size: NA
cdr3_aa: CATSRDQRGGNRNTGELFF
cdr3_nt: TGTGCCACCAGCAGAGATCAACGAGGGGGCAATCGGAACACCGGGGAGCTGTTTTTT

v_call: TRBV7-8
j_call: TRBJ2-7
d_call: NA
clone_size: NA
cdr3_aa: CASSRGTSSSYEQYF
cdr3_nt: TGTGCCAGCAGCCGAGGGACTTCAAGCTCCTACGAGCAGTACTTC

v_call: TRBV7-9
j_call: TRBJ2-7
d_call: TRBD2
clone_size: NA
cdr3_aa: CASSPISATSGRSWEQYF
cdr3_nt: TGTGCCAGCAGCCCCATTTCCGCCACTAGCGGGAGGTCCTGGGAGCAGTACTTC

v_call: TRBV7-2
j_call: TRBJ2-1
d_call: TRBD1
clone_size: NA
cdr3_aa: CASSLGTGGNEQFF
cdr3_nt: TGTGCCAGCAGCCTCGGGACAGGGGGCAATGAGCAGTTCTTC